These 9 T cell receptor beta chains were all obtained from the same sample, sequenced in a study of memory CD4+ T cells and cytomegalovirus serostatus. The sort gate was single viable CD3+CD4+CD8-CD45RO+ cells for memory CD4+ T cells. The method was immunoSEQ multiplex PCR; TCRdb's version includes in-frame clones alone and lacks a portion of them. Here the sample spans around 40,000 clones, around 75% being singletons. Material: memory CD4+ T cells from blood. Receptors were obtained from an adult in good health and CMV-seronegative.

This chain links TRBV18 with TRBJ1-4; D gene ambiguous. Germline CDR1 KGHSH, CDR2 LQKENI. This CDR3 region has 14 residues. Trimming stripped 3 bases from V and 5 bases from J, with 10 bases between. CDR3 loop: CASSPRVSNEKLFF. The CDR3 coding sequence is TGTGCCAGCTCACCCCGAGTCTCCAATGAAAAACTGTTTTTT.

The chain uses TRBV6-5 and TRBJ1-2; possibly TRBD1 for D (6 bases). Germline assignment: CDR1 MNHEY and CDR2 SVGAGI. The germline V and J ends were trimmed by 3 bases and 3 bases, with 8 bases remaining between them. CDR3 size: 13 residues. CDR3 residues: CASSYNRDYGYTF. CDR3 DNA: TGTGCCAGCAGTTATAACAGGGACTATGGCTACACCTTC.

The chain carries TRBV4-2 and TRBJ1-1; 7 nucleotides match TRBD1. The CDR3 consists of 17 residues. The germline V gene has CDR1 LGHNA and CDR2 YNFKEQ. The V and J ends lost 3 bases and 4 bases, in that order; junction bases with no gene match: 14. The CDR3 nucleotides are TGTGCCAGCAGCCAGTCTACAGGGGAAAAAGTGGGCACTGAAGCTTTCTTT. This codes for CASSQSTGEKVGTEAFF.

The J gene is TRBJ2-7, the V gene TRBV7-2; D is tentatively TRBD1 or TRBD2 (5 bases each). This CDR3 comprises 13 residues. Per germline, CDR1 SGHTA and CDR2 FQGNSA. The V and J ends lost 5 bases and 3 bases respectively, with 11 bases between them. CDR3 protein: CASSVRDGYEQYF. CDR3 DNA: TGTGCCAGCAGCGTCCGGGACGGCTACGAGCAGTACTTC.

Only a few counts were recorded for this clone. The CDR3 DNA follows: TGTGCCAGCAGCCAAGAAGCCAACGGGGGCTCCTATAATTCACCCCTCCACTTT. It specifies CASSQEANGGSYNSPLHF. The rearrangement joins TRBV14 to TRBJ1-6, with D tentatively TRBD1 (5 bases). CDR1 is SGHDN, CDR2 FVKESK, per germline. Trimming shortened V by 0 bases and J by 0 bases, and 12 bases separated the two germline ends. The CDR3 consists of 18 residues. The whole variable domain, remainder taken from reference TRBV14 and TRBJ1-6, is EAGVTQFPSHSVIEKGQTVTLRCDPISGHDNLYWYRRVMGKEIKFLLHFVKESKQDESGMPNNRFLAERTGGTYSTLKVQPAELEDSGVYFCASSQEANGGSYNSPLHFGNGTRLTVT.

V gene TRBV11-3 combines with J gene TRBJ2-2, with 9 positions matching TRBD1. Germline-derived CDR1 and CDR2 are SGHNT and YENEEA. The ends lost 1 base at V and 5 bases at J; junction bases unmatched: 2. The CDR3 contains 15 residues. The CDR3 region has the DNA TGTGCCAGCAGCTTAGGGACAGGGGTGACCGGGGAGCTGTTTTTT. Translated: CASSLGTGVTGELFF. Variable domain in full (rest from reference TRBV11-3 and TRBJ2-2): EAGVVQSPRYKIIEKKQPVAFWCNPISGHNTLYWYLQNLGQGPELLIRYENEEAVDDSQLPKDRFSAERLKGVDSTLKIQPAELGDSAVYLCASSLGTGVTGELFFGEGSRLTVL.

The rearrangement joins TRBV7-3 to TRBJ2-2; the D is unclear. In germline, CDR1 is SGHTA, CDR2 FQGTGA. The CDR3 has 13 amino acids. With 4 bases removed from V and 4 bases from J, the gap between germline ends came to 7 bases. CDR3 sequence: CASSSKVTGELFF. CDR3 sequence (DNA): TGTGCCAGCAGCTCCAAGGTCACCGGGGAGCTGTTTTTT.

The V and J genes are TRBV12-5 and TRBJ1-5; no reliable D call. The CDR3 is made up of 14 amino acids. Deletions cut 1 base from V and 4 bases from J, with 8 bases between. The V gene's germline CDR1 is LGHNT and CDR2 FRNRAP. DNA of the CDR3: TGTGCTAGTGGTTTGGCACCTAAGAATCAGCCCCAGCATTTT. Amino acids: CASGLAPKNQPQHF.

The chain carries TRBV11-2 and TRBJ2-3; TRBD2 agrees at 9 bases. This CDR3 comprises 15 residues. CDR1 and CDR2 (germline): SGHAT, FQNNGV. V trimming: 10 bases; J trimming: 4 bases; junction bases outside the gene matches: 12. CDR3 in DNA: TGTGCCACCTTATCTGGCGGGGGGGCTGCAGATACGCAGTATTTT. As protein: CATLSGGGAADTQYF. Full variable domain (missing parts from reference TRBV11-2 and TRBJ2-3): EAGVAQSPRYKIIEKRQSVAFWCNPISGHATLYWYQQILGQGPKLLIQFQNNGVVDDSQLPKDRFSAERLKGVDSTLKIQPAKLEDSAVYLCATLSGGGAADTQYFGPGTRLTVL.